The following is a T cell receptor beta chain sequence with its context. Antigen unknown. The data stem from a study of beta chain features in type 1 diabetes. Study outcomes and limitations: Among all four CD4+ subsets, Type 1 diabetes patients had TCRB CDR3s that were moderately but significantly shorter.

The CDR3 is 13 residues long. The germline gives CDR1 SNHLY, CDR2 FYNNEI. J was trimmed by 4 bases and V by 6 bases; bases with no gene match: 5. Since all of the isolated RNA was reverse transcribed, expressed TCRB transcripts were what got sequenced. Sequencing was performed with immunoSEQ multiplex PCR; in TCRdb, only in-frame clones are kept and a portion is missing. The table records 600,000 to 700,000 clones, 13% of them present only once. The chain combines TRBV2 with TRBJ1-2, with 7 bases lining up with TRBD1. This TCR came from a man aged 18 to 35 with type 1 diabetes. The sequencing sample was made of naive CD4+ T cells from blood. The CDR3 nucleotides are TGTGCCAGCAGGGGGGACAGTTCCTATGGCTACACCTTC. As protein: CASRGDSSYGYTF.